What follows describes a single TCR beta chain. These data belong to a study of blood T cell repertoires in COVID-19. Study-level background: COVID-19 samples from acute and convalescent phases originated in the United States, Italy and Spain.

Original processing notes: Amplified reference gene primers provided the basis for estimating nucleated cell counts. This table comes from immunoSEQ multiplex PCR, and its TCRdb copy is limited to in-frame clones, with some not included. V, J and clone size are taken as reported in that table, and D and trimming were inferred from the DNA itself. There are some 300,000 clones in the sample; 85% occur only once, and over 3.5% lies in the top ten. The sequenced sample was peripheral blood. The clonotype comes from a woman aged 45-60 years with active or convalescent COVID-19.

CDR3 protein: CASSSGQGVSYEQYF. As DNA, the CDR3 is TGCGCCAGCAGCTCGGGACAGGGGGTGTCCTACGAGCAGTACTTC. This chain joins TRBV5-1 and TRBJ2-7, with 11 bases matching TRBD1. Trimming removed 3 bases from V and 1 base from J; junction bases left unmatched: 3. This CDR3 has 15 residues. CDR1 SGHRS and CDR2 YFSETQ come from the germline V gene.